The clone carrying this TCR beta chain turned up a few times. The CDR3 spans 15 residues. CDR1 is GTSNPN, CDR2 SVGIG, per germline (reference sequence). V shed 2 bases and J 4 bases; nucleotides not matched to a gene: 4. Expressed TCRB transcripts were sequenced because the isolated RNA had all been reverse transcribed beforehand. The repertoire was sequenced with immunoSEQ multiplex PCR; TCRdb's copy has only in-frame clones and lacks some. The sample carries around 300,000 clones, about 10% recorded once. The data were obtained in a study of beta chain features in type 1 diabetes. The chain employs TRBV30 and TRBJ2-2, with 10 nucleotides matching TRBD2. The sample taken for sequencing was naive CD4+ T cells from blood. This clonotype was obtained from a woman aged 25 to 39 in good health. The CDR3 bases are TGTGCCTGGAGTTCACTAGCGGGACCCACCGGGGAGCTGTTTTTT. Its protein product is CAWSSLAGPTGELFF.